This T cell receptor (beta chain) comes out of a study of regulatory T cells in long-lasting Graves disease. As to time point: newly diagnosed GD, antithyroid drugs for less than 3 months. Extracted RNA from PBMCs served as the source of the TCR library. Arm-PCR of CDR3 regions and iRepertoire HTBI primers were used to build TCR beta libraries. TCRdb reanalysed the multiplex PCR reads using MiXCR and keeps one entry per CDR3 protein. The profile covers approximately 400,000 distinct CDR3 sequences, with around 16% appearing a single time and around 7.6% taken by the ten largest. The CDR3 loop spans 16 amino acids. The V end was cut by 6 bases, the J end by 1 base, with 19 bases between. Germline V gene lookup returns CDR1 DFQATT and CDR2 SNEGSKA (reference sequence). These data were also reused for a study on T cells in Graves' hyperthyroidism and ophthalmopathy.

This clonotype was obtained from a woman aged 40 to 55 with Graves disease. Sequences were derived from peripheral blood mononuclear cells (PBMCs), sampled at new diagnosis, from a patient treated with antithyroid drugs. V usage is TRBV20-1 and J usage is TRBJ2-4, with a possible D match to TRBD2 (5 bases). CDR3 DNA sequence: TGCAGTGCCACTGTGGGAGTGAGTTTGGCCAAAAACATTCAGTACTTC. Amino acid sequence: CSATVGVSLAKNIQYF.